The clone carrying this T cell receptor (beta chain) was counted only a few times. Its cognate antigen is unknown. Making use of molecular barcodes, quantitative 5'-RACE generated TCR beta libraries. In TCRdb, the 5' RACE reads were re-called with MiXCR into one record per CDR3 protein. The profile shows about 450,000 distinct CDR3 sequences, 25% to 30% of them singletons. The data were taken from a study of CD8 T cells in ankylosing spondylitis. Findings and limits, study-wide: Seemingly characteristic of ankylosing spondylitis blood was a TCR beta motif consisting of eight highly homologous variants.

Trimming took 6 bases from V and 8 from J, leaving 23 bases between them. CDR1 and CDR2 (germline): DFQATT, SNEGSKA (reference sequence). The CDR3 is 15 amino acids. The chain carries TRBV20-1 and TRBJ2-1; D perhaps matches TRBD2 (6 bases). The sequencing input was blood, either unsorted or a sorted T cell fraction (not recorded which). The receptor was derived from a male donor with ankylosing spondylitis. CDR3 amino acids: CSARRAAPQAHEQFF. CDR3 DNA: TGCAGTGCCCGGAGGGCGGCCCCTCAAGCGCATGAGCAGTTCTTC.